This T cell receptor (beta chain) was recorded in a study of blood T cells in healthy people across ages. Ten or more counts support this clonotype. Deletions cut 0 bases from V and 8 bases from J, with 10 bases between. CDR1 SEHNR and CDR2 FQNEAQ come from the germline V gene (reference sequence). CDR3 length: 13 amino acids. For the second PCR, which ran for roughly 6 to 12 cycles, a sample-barcoded 5' primer and a J-beta primer mix were used. TCRdb used MiXCR to reprocess the 5' RACE reads, holding one entry per CDR3 protein. The sample carries about 1,800,000 distinct CDR3 sequences, about 30% recorded once.

Sequenced: blood. V gene TRBV7-9 combines with J gene TRBJ1-2; D possibly corresponds to TRBD1 (6 bases). The sequence was collected from a woman in her thirties in good health. CDR3 in amino acids: CASSLAYREGYTF. In DNA, the CDR3 is TGTGCCAGCAGCTTAGCTTACAGGGAGGGCTACACCTTC.